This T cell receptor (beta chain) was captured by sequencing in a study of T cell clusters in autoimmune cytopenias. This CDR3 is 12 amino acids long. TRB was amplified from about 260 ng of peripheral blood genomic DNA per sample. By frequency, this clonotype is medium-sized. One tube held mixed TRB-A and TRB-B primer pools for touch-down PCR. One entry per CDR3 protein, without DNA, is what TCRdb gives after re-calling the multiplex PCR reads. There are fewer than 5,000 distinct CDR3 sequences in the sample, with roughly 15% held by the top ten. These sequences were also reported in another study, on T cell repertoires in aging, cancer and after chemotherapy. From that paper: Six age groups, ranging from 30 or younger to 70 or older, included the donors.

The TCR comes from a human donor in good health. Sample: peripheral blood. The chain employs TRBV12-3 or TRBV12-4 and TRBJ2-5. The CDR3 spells CASSLGPETQYF.